This T cell receptor (beta chain) appears in the sequencing data of a study of blood T cell repertoires in COVID-19. Generated by immunoSEQ multiplex PCR, the TCRdb table keeps only in-frame clones and is missing some. The table shows 180,000 or so clones, with approximately 85% occurring only once. The receptor was isolated from a man in his forties who had recovered from COVID-19. The sequenced sample was PBMCs or T cells enriched from blood (not recorded which).

The CDR3 DNA follows: TGTGCCAGCAGCGCCACCGGGACTAACCTCCATGAGCAGTTCTTC. Protein product: CASSATGTNLHEQFF. The chain combines TRBV9 with TRBJ2-1; 7 nucleotides agree with TRBD2. The CDR3 is 15 amino acids. Trimming took 3 bases from V and 8 from J; bases not matched to a gene: 11. Germline-derived CDR1 and CDR2 are SGDLS and YYNGEE.